This T cell receptor (beta chain) was found in a study of blood T cell repertoires in COVID-19. Study information: Material from acute and convalescent COVID-19 was sourced from the United States, Italy and Spain. T cells, B-cell-depleted T cells, or PBMCs supplied cDNA or gDNA.

Methods used by the authors: Counts of nucleated cells, estimated from reference gene primer amplification, were obtained. The data were produced by immunoSEQ multiplex PCR, yet TCRdb's version contains in-frame clones alone and is incomplete. V, J and clone size reflect that table, while D and trimming were determined from the DNA. The sample contains tens of thousands of clones, about 87% of which appear only once. This clonotype was sampled from a man between 60 and 75 years old with acute or convalescent COVID-19. Sequencing used peripheral blood.

This CDR3 is CASSSDRLDTEAFF. Here the CDR3 DNA reads TGCGCCAGCAGCTCCGACAGGTTAGACACTGAAGCTTTCTTT. The chain recombines TRBV5-1 with TRBJ1-1; the D gene is possibly TRBD1 (6 bases). From germline, CDR1 is SGHRS and CDR2 YFSETQ. The CDR3 runs 14 residues. V lost 3 bases, J lost 3 bases, and 12 bases lay in between.